This T cell receptor (beta chain) was captured in a study of a mutant IDH1 vaccine in newly diagnosed glioma. At the level of the study: Once 4-6 weeks had passed after radiotherapy alone, vaccination started, or it started with temozolomide cycles.

With regard to this clone: The antigen is not known.

Time point here: week 47, end of study. It was 300 ug of mutant IDH1 20-mer peptide that made up each vaccine dose, given with topical imiquimod. In weeks 1, 3, 5, 7, 11, 15, 19 and 23, patients were vaccinated. The method was immunoSEQ multiplex PCR; TCRdb's version includes in-frame clones alone and lacks a portion of them. Here the sample spans about 34,000 clones, just under 90% being singletons. The CDR3 covers 14 residues. Trimming shortened V by 7 bases and J by 0 bases, and 12 bases separated the two germline ends. The germline V gene encodes CDR1 MNHNY and CDR2 SVGAGI (reference sequence). Sequences were derived from PBMCs, sampled from a glioma patient whose treatment included an IDH1 peptide vaccine. This receptor was obtained from a woman aged 25 to 39 with glioma. This chain uses TRBV6-6 with TRBJ1-1; D is undetermined. The CDR3 nucleotides are TGTGCCAGCAATAGCGGCCTAATGAACACTGAAGCTTTCTTT. It yields the protein CASNSGLMNTEAFF.